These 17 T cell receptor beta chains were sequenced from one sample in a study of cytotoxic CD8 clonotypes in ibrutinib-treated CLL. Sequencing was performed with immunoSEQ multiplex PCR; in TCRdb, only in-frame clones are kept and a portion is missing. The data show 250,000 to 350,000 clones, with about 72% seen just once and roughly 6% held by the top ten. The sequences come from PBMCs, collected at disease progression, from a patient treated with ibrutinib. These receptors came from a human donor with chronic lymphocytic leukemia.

CDR3: CASSPRGYEQYF. Here the CDR3 DNA reads TGTGCCAGCAGCCCGAGGGGCTACGAGCAGTACTTC. J is TRBJ2-7 and V is TRBV5-4; D may be TRBD1 or TRBD2 (5 bases each). CDR1 is SGHNT and CDR2 is YYREEE in the germline V gene (reference sequence). V lost 4 bases and J 3 bases, leaving 8 bases between the germline ends. CDR3 length: 12 residues.

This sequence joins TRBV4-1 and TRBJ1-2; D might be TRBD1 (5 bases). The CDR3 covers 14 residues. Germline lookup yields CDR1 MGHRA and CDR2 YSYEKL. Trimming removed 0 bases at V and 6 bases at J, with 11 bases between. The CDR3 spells CASSQDSGSHGYTF. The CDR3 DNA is TGCGCCAGCAGCCAAGATTCAGGGTCACATGGCTACACCTTC.

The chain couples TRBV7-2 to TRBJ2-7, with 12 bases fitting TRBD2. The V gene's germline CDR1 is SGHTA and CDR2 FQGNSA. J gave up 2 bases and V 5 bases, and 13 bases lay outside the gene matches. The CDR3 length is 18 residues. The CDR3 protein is CASSRLGLAGGPAYEQYF. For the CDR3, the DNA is TGTGCCAGCAGCCGCCTCGGGCTAGCGGGAGGGCCTGCCTACGAGCAGTACTTC.

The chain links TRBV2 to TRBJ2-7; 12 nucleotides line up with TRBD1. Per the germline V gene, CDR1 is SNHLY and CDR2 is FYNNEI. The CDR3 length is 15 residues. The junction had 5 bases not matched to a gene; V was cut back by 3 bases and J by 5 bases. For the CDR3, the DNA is TGTGCCAGCAGTGACTGGGACAGGGGGCTCGACGAGCAGTACTTC. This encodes CASSDWDRGLDEQYF.

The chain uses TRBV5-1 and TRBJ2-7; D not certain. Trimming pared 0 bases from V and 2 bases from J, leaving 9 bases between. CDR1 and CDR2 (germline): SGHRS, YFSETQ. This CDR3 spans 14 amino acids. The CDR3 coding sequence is TGCGCCAGCAGCTTGGCCAACAGAGCCTACGAGCAGTACTTC. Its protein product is CASSLANRAYEQYF.

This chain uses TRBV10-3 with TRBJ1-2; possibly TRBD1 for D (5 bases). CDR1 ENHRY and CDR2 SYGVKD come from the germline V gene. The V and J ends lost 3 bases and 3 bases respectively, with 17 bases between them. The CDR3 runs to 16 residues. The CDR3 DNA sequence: TGTGCCATCAGTGACCAGGGCGGCAGGGAGCACTATGGCTACACCTTC. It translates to CAISDQGGREHYGYTF.

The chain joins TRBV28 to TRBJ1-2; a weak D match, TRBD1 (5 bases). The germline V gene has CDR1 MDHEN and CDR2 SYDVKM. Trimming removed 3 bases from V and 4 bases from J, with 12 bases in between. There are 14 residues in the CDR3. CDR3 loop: CASSFQGASYGYTF. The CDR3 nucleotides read TGTGCCAGCAGTTTTCAAGGGGCAAGCTATGGCTACACCTTC.

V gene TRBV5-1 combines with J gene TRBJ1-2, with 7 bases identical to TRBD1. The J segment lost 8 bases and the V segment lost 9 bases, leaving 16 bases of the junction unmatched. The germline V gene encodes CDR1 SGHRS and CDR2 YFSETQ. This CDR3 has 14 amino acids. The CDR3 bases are TGCGCCAAAAACTGGGCGGGGCGAGGGGGCGGCTACACCTTC. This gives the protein CAKNWAGRGGGYTF. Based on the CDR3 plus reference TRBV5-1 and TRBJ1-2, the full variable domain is KAGVTQTPRYLIKTRGQQVTLSCSPISGHRSVSWYQQTPGQGLQFLFEYFSETQRNKGNFPGRFSGRQFSNSRSEMNVSTLELGDSALYLCAKNWAGRGGGYTFGSGTRLTVV.

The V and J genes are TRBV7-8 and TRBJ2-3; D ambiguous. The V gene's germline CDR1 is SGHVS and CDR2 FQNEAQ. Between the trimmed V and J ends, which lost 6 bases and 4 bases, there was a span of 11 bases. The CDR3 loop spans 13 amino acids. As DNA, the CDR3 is TGTGCCAGCAGGGCTACCGCTTCAGATACGCAGTATTTT. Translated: CASRATASDTQYF.

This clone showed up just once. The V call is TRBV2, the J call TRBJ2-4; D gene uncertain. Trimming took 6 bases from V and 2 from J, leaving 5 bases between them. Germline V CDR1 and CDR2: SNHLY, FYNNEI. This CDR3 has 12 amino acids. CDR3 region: CASSSTKNIQYF. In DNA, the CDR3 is TGTGCCAGCAGCTCCACCAAAAACATTCAGTACTTC.

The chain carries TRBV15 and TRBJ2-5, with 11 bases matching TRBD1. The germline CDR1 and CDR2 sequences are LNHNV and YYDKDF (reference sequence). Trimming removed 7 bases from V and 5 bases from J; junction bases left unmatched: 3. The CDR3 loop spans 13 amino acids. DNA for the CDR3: TGTGCCACCACCCGGGACAGGGGGGAGACCCAGTACTTC. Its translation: CATTRDRGETQYF.

The CDR3 loop reads CASSPRRGIFGNTIYF. The CDR3 DNA reads as TGTGCCAGCAGCCCCCGCAGGGGAATATTTGGAAACACCATATATTTT. The genes are TRBV9 and TRBJ1-3, with D tentatively TRBD1 (6 bases). CDR3 length: 16 residues. In germline, CDR1 is SGDLS, CDR2 YYNGEE. Deletions cut 4 bases from V and 3 bases from J, with 17 bases between.

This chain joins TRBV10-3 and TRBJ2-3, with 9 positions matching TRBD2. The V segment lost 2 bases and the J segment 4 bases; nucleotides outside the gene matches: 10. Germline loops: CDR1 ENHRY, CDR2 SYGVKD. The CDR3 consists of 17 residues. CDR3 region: CAISEHRGGRGADTQYF. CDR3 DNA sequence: TGTGCCATCAGTGAGCATCGAGGCGGGAGGGGCGCAGATACGCAGTATTTT.

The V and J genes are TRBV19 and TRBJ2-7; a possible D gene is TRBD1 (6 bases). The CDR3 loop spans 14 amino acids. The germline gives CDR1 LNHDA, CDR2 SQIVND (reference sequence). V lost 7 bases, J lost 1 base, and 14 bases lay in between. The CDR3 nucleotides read TGTGCCAGTACTAGTAGTACAGGGTCCTACGAGCAGTACTTC. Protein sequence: CASTSSTGSYEQYF.

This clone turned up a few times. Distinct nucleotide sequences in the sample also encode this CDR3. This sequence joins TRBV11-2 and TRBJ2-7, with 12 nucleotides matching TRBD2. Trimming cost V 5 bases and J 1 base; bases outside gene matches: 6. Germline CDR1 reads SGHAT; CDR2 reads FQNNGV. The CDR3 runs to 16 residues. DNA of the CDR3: TGTGCCAGCAGCCCAAATGGACTAGCGGGGTCCTACGAGCAGTACTTC. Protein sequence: CASSPNGLAGSYEQYF.

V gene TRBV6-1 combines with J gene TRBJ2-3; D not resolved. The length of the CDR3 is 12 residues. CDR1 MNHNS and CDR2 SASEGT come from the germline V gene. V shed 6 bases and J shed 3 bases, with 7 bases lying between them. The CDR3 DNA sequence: TGTGCCAGCAGAGACTCTACAGATACGCAGTATTTT. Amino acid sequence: CASRDSTDTQYF.

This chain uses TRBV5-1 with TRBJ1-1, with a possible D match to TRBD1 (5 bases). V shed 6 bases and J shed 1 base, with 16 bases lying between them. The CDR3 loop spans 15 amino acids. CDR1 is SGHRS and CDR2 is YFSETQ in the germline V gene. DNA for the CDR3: TGCGCCAGCAAGAAGGAGGGACGGAAGAACACTGAAGCTTTCTTT. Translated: CASKKEGRKNTEAFF.